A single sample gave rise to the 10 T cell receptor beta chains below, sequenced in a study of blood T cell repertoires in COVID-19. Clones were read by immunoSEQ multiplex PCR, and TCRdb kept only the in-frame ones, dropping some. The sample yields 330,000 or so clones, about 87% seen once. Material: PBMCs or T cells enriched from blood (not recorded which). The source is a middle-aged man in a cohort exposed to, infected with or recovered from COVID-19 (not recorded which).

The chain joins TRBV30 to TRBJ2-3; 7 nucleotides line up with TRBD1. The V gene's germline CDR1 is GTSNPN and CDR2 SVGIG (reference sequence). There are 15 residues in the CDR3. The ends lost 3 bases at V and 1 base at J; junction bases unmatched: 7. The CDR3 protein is CAWREKGARTDTQYF. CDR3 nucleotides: TGTGCCTGGAGGGAAAAGGGGGCGCGCACAGATACGCAGTATTTT.

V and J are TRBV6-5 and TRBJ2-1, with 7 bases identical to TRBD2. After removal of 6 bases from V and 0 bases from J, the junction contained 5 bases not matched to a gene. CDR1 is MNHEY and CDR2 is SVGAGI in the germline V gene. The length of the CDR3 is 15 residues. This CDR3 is CASRLAPSSYNEQFF. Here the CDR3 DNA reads TGTGCCAGCAGACTAGCGCCGAGCTCCTACAATGAGCAGTTCTTC.

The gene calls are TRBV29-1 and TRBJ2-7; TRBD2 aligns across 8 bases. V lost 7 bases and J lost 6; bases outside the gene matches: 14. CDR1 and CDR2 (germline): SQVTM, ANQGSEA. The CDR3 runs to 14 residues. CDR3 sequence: CSASGTSGGSEQYF. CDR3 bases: TGCAGCGCCTCCGGGACTAGTGGCGGAAGCGAGCAGTACTTC.

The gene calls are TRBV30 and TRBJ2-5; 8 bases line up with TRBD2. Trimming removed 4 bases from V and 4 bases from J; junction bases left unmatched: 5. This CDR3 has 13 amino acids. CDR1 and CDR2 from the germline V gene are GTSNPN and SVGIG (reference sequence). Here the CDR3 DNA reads TGTGCCTGGAATTCCGGGACTAGAGAGACCCAGTACTTC. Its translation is CAWNSGTRETQYF.

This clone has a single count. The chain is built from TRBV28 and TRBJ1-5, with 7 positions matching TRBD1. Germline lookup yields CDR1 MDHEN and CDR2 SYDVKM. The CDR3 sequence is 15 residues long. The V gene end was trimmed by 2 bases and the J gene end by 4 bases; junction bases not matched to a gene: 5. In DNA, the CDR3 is TGTGCCAGCAGTTTACGACAGGGCCGGAATCAGCCCCAGCATTTT. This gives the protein CASSLRQGRNQPQHF.

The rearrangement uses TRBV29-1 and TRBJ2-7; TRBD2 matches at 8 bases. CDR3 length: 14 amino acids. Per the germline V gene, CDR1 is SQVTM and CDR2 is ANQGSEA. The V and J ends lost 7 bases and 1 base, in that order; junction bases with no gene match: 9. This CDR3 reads CSASTSASSYEQYF. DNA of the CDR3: TGCAGCGCCTCGACTAGCGCGTCTTCCTACGAGCAGTACTTC.

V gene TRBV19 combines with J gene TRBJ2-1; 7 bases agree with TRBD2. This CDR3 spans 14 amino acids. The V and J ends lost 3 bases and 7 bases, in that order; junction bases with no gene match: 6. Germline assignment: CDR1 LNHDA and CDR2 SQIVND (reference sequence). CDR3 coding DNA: TGTGCCAGTAGTATTGGCGGGAGTTTGAATGAGCAGTTCTTC. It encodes CASSIGGSLNEQFF.

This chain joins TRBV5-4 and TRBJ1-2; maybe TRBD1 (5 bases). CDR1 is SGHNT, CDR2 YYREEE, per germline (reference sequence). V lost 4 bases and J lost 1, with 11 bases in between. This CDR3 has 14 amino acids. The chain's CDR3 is CASSGDRHNYGYTF. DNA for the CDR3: TGTGCCAGCAGCGGAGACAGACATAACTATGGCTACACCTTC.

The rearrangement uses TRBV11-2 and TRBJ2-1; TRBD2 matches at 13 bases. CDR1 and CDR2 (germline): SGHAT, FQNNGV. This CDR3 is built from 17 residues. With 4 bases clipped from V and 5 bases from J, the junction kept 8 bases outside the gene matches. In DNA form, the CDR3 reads TGTGCCAGCAGCTCTCGGACTAGCGGGAGTTCCCACAATGAGCAGTTCTTC. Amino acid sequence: CASSSRTSGSSHNEQFF.

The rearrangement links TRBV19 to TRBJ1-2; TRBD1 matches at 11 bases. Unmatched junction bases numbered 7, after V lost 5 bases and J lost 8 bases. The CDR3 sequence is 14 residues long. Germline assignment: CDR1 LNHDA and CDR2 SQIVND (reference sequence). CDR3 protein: CASSPGTGGRGYTF. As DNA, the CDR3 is TGTGCCAGTAGTCCCGGGACAGGGGGGCGAGGCTACACCTTC.